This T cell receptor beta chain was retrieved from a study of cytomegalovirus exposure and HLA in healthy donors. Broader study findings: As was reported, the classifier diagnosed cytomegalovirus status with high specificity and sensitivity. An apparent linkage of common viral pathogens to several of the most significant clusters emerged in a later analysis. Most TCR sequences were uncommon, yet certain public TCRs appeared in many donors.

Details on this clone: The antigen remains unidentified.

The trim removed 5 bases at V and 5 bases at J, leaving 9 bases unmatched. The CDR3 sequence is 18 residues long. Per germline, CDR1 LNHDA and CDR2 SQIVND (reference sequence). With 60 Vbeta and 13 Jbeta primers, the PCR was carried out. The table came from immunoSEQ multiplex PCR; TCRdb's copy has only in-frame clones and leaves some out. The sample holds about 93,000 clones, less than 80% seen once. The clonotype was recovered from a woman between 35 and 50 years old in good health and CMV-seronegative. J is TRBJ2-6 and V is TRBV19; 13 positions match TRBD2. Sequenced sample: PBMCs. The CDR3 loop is CASSAYGTSGIRANVLTF. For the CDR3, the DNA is TGTGCCAGTAGTGCGTACGGGACTAGCGGGATTAGGGCCAACGTCCTGACTTTC. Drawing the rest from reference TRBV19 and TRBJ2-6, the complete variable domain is DGGITQSPKYLFRKEGQNVTLSCEQNLNHDAMYWYRQDPGQGLRLIYYSQIVNDFQKGDIAEGYSVSREKKESFPLTVTSAQKNPTAFYLCASSAYGTSGIRANVLTFGAGSRLTVL.